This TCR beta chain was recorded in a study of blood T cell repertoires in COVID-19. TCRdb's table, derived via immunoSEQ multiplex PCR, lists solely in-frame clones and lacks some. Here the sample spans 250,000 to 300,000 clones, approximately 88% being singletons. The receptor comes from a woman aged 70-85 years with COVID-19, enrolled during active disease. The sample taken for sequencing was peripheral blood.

CDR3 in amino acids: CASSLGLAGDEQYF. The CDR3 DNA sequence: TGTGCCAGCAGCTTGGGCCTAGCGGGAGACGAGCAGTACTTC. The chain combines TRBV5-4 with TRBJ2-7, with 10 positions matching TRBD2. This CDR3 contains 14 residues. Germline V CDR1 and CDR2: SGHNT, YYREEE (reference sequence). V dropped 0 bases and J dropped 5; count of bases not matched to a gene: 2.